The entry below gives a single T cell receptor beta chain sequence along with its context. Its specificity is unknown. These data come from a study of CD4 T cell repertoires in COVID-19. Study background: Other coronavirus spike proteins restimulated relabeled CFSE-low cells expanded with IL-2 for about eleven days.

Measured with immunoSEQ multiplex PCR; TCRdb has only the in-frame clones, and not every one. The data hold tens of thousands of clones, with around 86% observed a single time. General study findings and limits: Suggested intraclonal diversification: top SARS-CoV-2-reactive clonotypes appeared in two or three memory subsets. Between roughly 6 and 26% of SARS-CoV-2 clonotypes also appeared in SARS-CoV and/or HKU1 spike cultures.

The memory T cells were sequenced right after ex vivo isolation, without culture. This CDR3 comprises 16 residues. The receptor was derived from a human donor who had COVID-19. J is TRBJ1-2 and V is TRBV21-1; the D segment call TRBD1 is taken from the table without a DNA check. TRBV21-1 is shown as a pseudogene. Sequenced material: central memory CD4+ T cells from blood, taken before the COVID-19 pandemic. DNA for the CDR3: TGTGCCAGCAGCAAAGCGGGACAGCGATCTAACTATGGCTACACCTTC. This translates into CASSKAGQRSNYGYTF.